The 31 T cell receptor beta chains presented below share a single source sample, sequenced in a study of immune evolution from preneoplasia to lung adenocarcinoma. Method: immunoSEQ multiplex PCR; TCRdb's copy keeps in-frame clones and lacks some. The sample holds roughly 4,600 clones, around 78% seen once. The sample consisted of FFPE adjacent normal lung tissue. These receptor sequences come from a donor at least 70 years old with lung adenocarcinoma.

CDR3 region: CASTYGRRAEAFF. The DNA for the CDR3 is TGTGCCAGTACTTACGGGAGAAGGGCTGAAGCTTTCTTT. The genes are TRBV19 and TRBJ1-1, with no clear D. CDR1 is LNHDA, CDR2 SQIVND, per germline (reference sequence). Trimming cost V 7 bases and J 6 bases, with 15 bases left between them. This CDR3 region has 13 residues.

The rearrangement links TRBV4-2 to TRBJ1-1; 12 bases are shared with TRBD1. The CDR3 runs 17 residues. From germline, CDR1 is LGHNA and CDR2 YNFKEQ. Trimming removed 2 bases from V and 4 bases from J; junction bases left unmatched: 8. CDR3 residues: CASSQKAGQGASTEAFF. The CDR3 DNA reads TGTGCCAGCAGCCAAAAAGCGGGACAGGGGGCGAGCACTGAAGCTTTCTTT.

The chain carries TRBV13 and TRBJ1-1, with a weak D call TRBD1 (6 bases). The CDR3 extends over 15 amino acids. Trimming took 3 bases from V and 0 from J, leaving 11 bases between them. Per the germline V gene, CDR1 is PRHDT and CDR2 is FYEKMQ (reference sequence). This CDR3 is CASSFRGQLNTEAFF. CDR3 coding DNA: TGTGCCAGCAGCTTTAGAGGACAGCTGAACACTGAAGCTTTCTTT.

The chain couples TRBV29-1 to TRBJ2-3; 11 bases match TRBD2. V dropped 6 bases and J dropped 11; count of bases not matched to a gene: 7. The CDR3 totals 12 residues. CDR1 and CDR2 (germline): SQVTM, ANQGSEA. The CDR3 spells CSVLGLAERQYF. For the CDR3, the DNA is TGCAGCGTACTGGGACTAGCGGAACGGCAGTATTTT.

The chain couples TRBV5-6 to TRBJ2-1; possible D gene TRBD1, 6 bases. V was pared by 4 bases and J by 3 bases, with 14 bases between. The CDR3 is 15 amino acids. Germline lookup yields CDR1 SGHDT and CDR2 YYEEEE. The DNA for the CDR3 is TGTGCCAGCAGCGCGGACAGATACGACTACAATGAGCAGTTCTTC. Its protein product is CASSADRYDYNEQFF.

V is TRBV18 and J is TRBJ1-1; D not certain. CDR1 is KGHSH, CDR2 LQKENI, per germline. This CDR3 is 14 amino acids long. V was pared by 4 bases and J by 4 bases, with 13 bases between. CDR3: CASSRNNEGTEAFF. The CDR3 nucleotides are TGTGCCAGCTCACGGAATAATGAAGGCACTGAAGCTTTCTTT.

The rearrangement links TRBV10-3 to TRBJ2-1; 11 nucleotides agree with TRBD2. V was clipped by 6 bases and J by 8 bases; unmatched bases: 3. The CDR3 extends over 13 amino acids. CDR1 is ENHRY, CDR2 SYGVKD, per germline. CDR3 bases: TGTGCCATCAGAGGACTAGCGGGCGATGAGCAGTTCTTC. Its protein is CAIRGLAGDEQFF.

The V call is TRBV21-1, the J call TRBJ2-7; the table's D call, TRBD2, was not checked against the DNA. TRBV21-1 represents a pseudogene. The CDR3 length is 13 residues. The CDR3 region has the DNA TGTGCCGGCCCAGAGAGGAGCTCCTACGAGCAGTACTTC. This sequence encodes CAGPERSSYEQYF.

This clone was detected a few times. In DNA, the CDR3 is TGCGCCAGCAGCCAATTGGGGCAGCGACTAACCTACGAGCAGTACTTC. Protein product: CASSQLGQRLTYEQYF. The V and J genes are TRBV4-1 and TRBJ2-7, with D possibly called TRBD1 or TRBD2 (5 bases each). Trimming pared 2 bases from V and 2 bases from J, leaving 16 bases between. Germline values: CDR1 MGHRA, CDR2 YSYEKL. CDR3 length: 16 residues.

V usage is TRBV7-9 and J usage is TRBJ1-3; D uncertain. Germline CDR1 is SEHNR and CDR2 is FQNEAQ (reference sequence). The V end was cut by 5 bases, the J end by 0 bases, with 8 bases between. The CDR3 contains 14 residues. The CDR3 is CASSPLSSGNTIYF. The CDR3 nucleotides read TGTGCCAGCAGCCCTCTGAGCTCTGGAAACACCATATATTTT.

The CDR3 DNA follows: TGTGCCAGCAGCTTAGTTGGGGCAAACTATGGCTACACCTTC. It codes for CASSLVGANYGYTF. The rearrangement links TRBV7-9 to TRBJ1-2, with D maybe TRBD1 (5 bases). The V end lost 1 base, the J end lost 2 bases, and 8 bases lay between the germline ends. Germline V gene data show CDR1 as SEHNR and CDR2 as FQNEAQ (reference sequence). The CDR3 has 14 amino acids. The entire variable domain, with the rest obtained from reference TRBV7-9 and TRBJ1-2, is as follows: DTGVSQNPRHKITKRGQNVTFRCDPISEHNRLYWYRQTLGQGPEFLTYFQNEAQLEKSRLLSDRFSAERPKGSFSTLEIQRTEQGDSAMYLCASSLVGANYGYTFGSGTRLTVV.

The rearrangement uses TRBV5-1 and TRBJ1-1; TRBD1 might be the D (6 bases). V was trimmed by 4 bases and J by 1 base, leaving 11 bases between them. In germline, CDR1 is SGHRS, CDR2 YFSETQ. The CDR3 has 14 amino acids. The CDR3 DNA is TGCGCCAGCAGCGTACAGGGAGGGAACACTGAAGCTTTCTTT. It is translated as CASSVQGGNTEAFF.

The chain recombines TRBV25-1 with TRBJ1-1; no clear D gene. This CDR3 is built from 13 residues. Trimming took off 2 bases at V and 0 bases at J, with 4 bases between the two ends. Germline V gives CDR1 MGHDK, CDR2 SYGVNS. For the CDR3, the DNA is TGTGCCAGCAGTGAAGGGATGAACACTGAAGCTTTCTTT. As protein: CASSEGMNTEAFF.

V usage is TRBV7-9 and J usage is TRBJ2-1, with D hard to call. The CDR3 spans 11 residues. Deletions cut 3 bases from V and 10 bases from J, with 7 bases between. Germline CDR1 SEHNR, CDR2 FQNEAQ (reference sequence). Written as DNA, the CDR3 is TGTGCCAGCAGCTTGTGGGAAGAGCAGTTCTTC. Its protein product is CASSLWEEQFF.

This clone has only a few counts. This sequence joins TRBV5-6 and TRBJ1-1; D unclear. The germline gives CDR1 SGHDT, CDR2 YYEEEE. The length of the CDR3 is 12 residues. V was pared by 6 bases and J by 5 bases, with 11 bases between. The CDR3 protein is CASTSMGTEAFF. The CDR3 nucleotides read TGTGCCAGCACCTCCATGGGGACTGAAGCTTTCTTT.

This clone was counted only a few times. This chain joins TRBV2 and TRBJ2-1, with 7 bases identical to TRBD1. Trimming removed 6 bases from V and 6 bases from J; junction bases left unmatched: 11. The CDR3 sequence is 15 residues long. Germline-derived CDR1 and CDR2 are SNHLY and FYNNEI. The CDR3 spells CASSSPGTESNEQFF. The CDR3 DNA sequence: TGTGCCAGCAGCTCCCCCGGGACAGAGAGCAATGAGCAGTTCTTC.

The rearrangement links TRBV9 to TRBJ2-5; a possible D gene is TRBD2 (5 bases). The CDR3 runs to 15 residues. V was clipped by 0 bases and J by 5 bases, with 14 bases between them. Germline CDR1 reads SGDLS; CDR2 reads YYNGEE. Written as DNA, the CDR3 is TGTGCCAGCAGCGTAGCACTTCACGGGGATGAGACCCAGTACTTC. This sequence encodes CASSVALHGDETQYF.

The DNA for the CDR3 is TGTGCCAGCTCACCTAGACAGGGAGGCGGGGAGCTGTTTTTT. This gives the protein CASSPRQGGGELFF. The rearrangement joins TRBV18 to TRBJ2-2; weak D call: TRBD1 (7 bases). CDR1 is KGHSH, CDR2 LQKENI, per germline. Deletions cut 3 bases from V and 7 bases from J, with 12 bases between. The CDR3 consists of 14 residues.

Only a few counts were recorded for this clone. V and J are TRBV2 and TRBJ2-7; D gene uncertain. Trimming pared 7 bases from V and 3 bases from J, leaving 13 bases between. The CDR3 totals 13 residues. The germline V gene has CDR1 SNHLY and CDR2 FYNNEI. CDR3 sequence reads: CASTIFGFYEQYF. The DNA for the CDR3 is TGTGCCAGCACGATTTTCGGTTTCTACGAGCAGTACTTC.

The CDR3, as DNA: TGTGCCAGCAGCTTAGGCAGGGAACTCAACAATGAGCAGTTCTTC. Translation: CASSLGRELNNEQFF. This chain joins TRBV11-3 and TRBJ2-1; D possibly corresponds to TRBD1 (5 bases). The CDR3 totals 15 residues. The V end was cut by 1 base, the J end by 5 bases, with 12 bases between. From germline, CDR1 is SGHNT and CDR2 YENEEA. Looking up the rest from reference TRBV11-3 and TRBJ2-1 gives the full variable domain: EAGVVQSPRYKIIEKKQPVAFWCNPISGHNTLYWYLQNLGQGPELLIRYENEEAVDDSQLPKDRFSAERLKGVDSTLKIQPAELGDSAVYLCASSLGRELNNEQFFGPGTRLTVL.

The gene calls are TRBV2 and TRBJ1-1, with a tentative D call TRBD1 (5 bases). CDR1 is SNHLY and CDR2 is FYNNEI in the germline V gene. The length of the CDR3 is 14 residues. Trimming pared 3 bases from V and 4 bases from J, leaving 12 bases between. The CDR3 nucleotides are TGTGCCAGCAGTGATTCGGGGGGTGGCACTGAAGCTTTCTTT. It translates to CASSDSGGGTEAFF. The full variable domain, completed using reference TRBV2 and TRBJ1-1, is EPEVTQTPSHQVTQMGQEVILRCVPISNHLYFYWYRQILGQKVEFLVSFYNNEISEKSEIFDDQFSVERPDGSNFTLKIRSTKLEDSAMYFCASSDSGGGTEAFFGQGTRLTVV.

The V call is TRBV6-8, the J call TRBJ1-1; possible D gene TRBD1, 5 bases. This CDR3 is 12 amino acids long. V lost 6 bases to trimming and J lost 6 bases, with 11 bases between them. Germline lookup yields CDR1 MNHGY and CDR2 SAAAGT. DNA for the CDR3: TGTGCCAGCAGAAGAGGGGAGGCTGAAGCTTTCTTT. It is translated as CASRRGEAEAFF.

This clone has a handful of counts. V and J are TRBV6-1 and TRBJ2-5; no definite D call. The CDR3 contains 13 residues. Trimming shortened V by 5 bases and J by 4 bases, and 11 bases separated the two germline ends. CDR1 MNHNS and CDR2 SASEGT come from the germline V gene. The CDR3 DNA reads as TGTGCCAGCAGTAACGGCGGTGGAGAGACCCAGTACTTC. This encodes CASSNGGGETQYF.

The rearrangement uses TRBV7-9 and TRBJ2-7; 12 bases are shared with TRBD2. V trimming: 1 base; J trimming: 2 bases; junction bases outside the gene matches: 3. The CDR3 sequence is 16 residues long. The V gene's germline CDR1 is SEHNR and CDR2 FQNEAQ (reference sequence). The CDR3 here is CASSLDASGRAYEQYF. The CDR3 bases are TGTGCCAGCAGCTTAGACGCTAGCGGGAGGGCCTACGAGCAGTACTTC.

There are a few counts of this clone. CDR3 loop: CASSATGLAGDYEQYF. Written as DNA, the CDR3 is TGTGCCAGCAGCGCCACGGGACTAGCGGGAGACTACGAGCAGTACTTC. The J gene is TRBJ2-7, the V gene TRBV9; 14 nucleotides match TRBD2. The CDR3 contains 16 residues. V was pared by 3 bases and J by 3 bases, with 5 bases of the junction left unmatched. Germline V CDR1 and CDR2: SGDLS, YYNGEE.

J is TRBJ1-1 and V is TRBV7-9; D ambiguous. The CDR3 has 14 residues. The germline V gene encodes CDR1 SEHNR and CDR2 FQNEAQ (reference sequence). Trimming removed 1 base from V and 1 base from J, with 7 bases in between. In nucleotides, the CDR3 is TGTGCCAGCAGCTTAGTACGGGGGAACACTGAAGCTTTCTTT. It encodes CASSLVRGNTEAFF.

The V gene is TRBV6-5, the J gene TRBJ1-2; 10 bases match TRBD1. Unmatched junction bases numbered 5, after V lost 5 bases and J lost 5 bases. This CDR3 region has 14 residues. Germline CDR1 reads MNHEY; CDR2 reads SVGAGI. In nucleotides, the CDR3 is TGTGCCAGCAGTCGGCCGGGACAGGGGTATGGCTACACCTTC. Amino acids: CASSRPGQGYGYTF.

This sequence joins TRBV2 and TRBJ2-5; D perhaps matches TRBD2 (6 bases). V lost 4 bases and J 4 bases, leaving 19 bases between the germline ends. Per the germline V gene, CDR1 is SNHLY and CDR2 is FYNNEI. The CDR3 consists of 16 residues. The CDR3 DNA is TGTGCCAGCAGTGGGTCCGGGGGAATTTTTTCAGAGACCCAGTACTTC. It encodes CASSGSGGIFSETQYF.

The chain carries TRBV6-6 and TRBJ1-1; weak D call: TRBD1 (6 bases). The germline V gene encodes CDR1 MNHNY and CDR2 SVGAGI (reference sequence). V was clipped by 6 bases and J by 7 bases, with 24 bases between them. The CDR3 is 16 amino acids. CDR3 sequence (DNA): TGTGCCAGCAGCCAGCCCCGATCTACAGGGCGAAATGAAGCTTTCTTT. Its protein is CASSQPRSTGRNEAFF.

The chain couples TRBV5-6 to TRBJ1-1; no clear D. The ends were cut back, 0 bases at V and 10 bases at J, with 13 bases in the middle. This CDR3 is built from 13 residues. Germline assignment: CDR1 SGHDT and CDR2 YYEEEE. CDR3 DNA: TGTGCCAGCAGCTTGGCGGGAAAGAAGGGAGCTTTCTTT. Its protein product is CASSLAGKKGAFF.

The chain links TRBV5-1 to TRBJ2-1, with D possibly called TRBD1 or TRBD2 (6 bases each). The CDR3 extends over 15 amino acids. Trimming took off 0 bases at V and 8 bases at J, with 15 bases between the two ends. Germline assignment: CDR1 SGHRS and CDR2 YFSETQ. The CDR3: CASSLVYRGLDEQFF. In DNA, the CDR3 is TGCGCCAGCAGCTTGGTGTATCGGGGGCTGGATGAGCAGTTCTTC. The variable domain in full, completed from reference TRBV5-1 and TRBJ2-1, reads KAGVTQTPRYLIKTRGQQVTLSCSPISGHRSVSWYQQTPGQGLQFLFEYFSETQRNKGNFPGRFSGRQFSNSRSEMNVSTLELGDSALYLCASSLVYRGLDEQFFGPGTRLTVL.